This T cell receptor beta chain was sequenced in a study of T cells in Graves' hyperthyroidism and ophthalmopathy. Study outcomes and limitations: Prediction of ophthalmopathy progression came a median 6.5 months pre-onset.

This clonotype was picked up a small number of times. What it recognizes is unknown. The CDR3 is 15 residues long. CDR1 is SGHRS and CDR2 is YFSETQ in the germline V gene. Trimming took 0 bases from V and 3 from J, leaving 12 bases between them. Reasons for excluding patients were uncontrolled infection, other autoimmune disease, pregnancy or lactation. Authors of the study amplified TCR beta CDR3 regions from RNA transcripts. First-round RT-PCR with HTBI primers amplified the TCR CDR3 region. TCRdb recomputed calls from the multiplex PCR reads with MiXCR, one row per CDR3 protein. The table includes about 480,000 distinct CDR3 sequences, about 20% detected once.

The rearrangement uses TRBV5-1 and TRBJ1-1, with D tentatively TRBD1 (6 bases). Material: blood. The receptor's source is a woman in her sixties or seventies with Graves' ophthalmopathy. This CDR3 reads CASSLARGRDTEAFF. DNA for the CDR3: TGCGCCAGCAGCTTGGCACGGGGGCGCGACACTGAAGCTTTCTTT.